These T cell receptor beta chains were read from a single sample in a study of beta chain features in type 1 diabetes. Here immunoSEQ multiplex PCR was the method, and the copy in TCRdb shows in-frame clones only, minus some. The table has around 250,000 clones, approximately 25% seen once. The source material was naive CD4+ T cells from blood. The receptor source for this set is a woman between 25 and 40 years old with type 1 diabetes. The CDR3 runs from the conserved cysteine through the conserved F or W. Each record gives: D gene, clone size, V gene, J gene, CDR3 DNA, CDR3 protein. D genes are given only for firm matches. For some rows the clone size is stated as once, few or many, or as a class when expanded; others skip it.

NA	NA	TRBV20-1	TRBJ2-1	TGCAGTGCTAGTTCGGGAGACAAAGGGCTCTTC	CSASSGDKGLF
TRBD2	NA	TRBV5-4	TRBJ2-3	TGTGCCAGCACCAAGCGGGATAGTGGCGTGGATACGCAGTATTTT	CASTKRDSGVDTQYF
NA	few	TRBV6-5	TRBJ1-2	TGTGCCAGCAGTTACGCAGGGGCGGATGGCTACACCTTC	CASSYAGADGYTF
NA	few	TRBV13	TRBJ2-1	TGTGCCAGCAGCTTAGAAGTGGGCATGTGGCGGACAGACTACAATGAGCAGTTCTTC	CASSLEVGMWRTDYNEQFF
NA	NA	TRBV30	TRBJ1-2	TGTGCCTGGAGTCCTTCCTATGGCTACACCTTC	CAWSPSYGYTF
TRBD2	NA	TRBV19	TRBJ2-7	TGTGCCAGTAGCAGGACTAGCGGGACCTACGAGCAGTACTTC	CASSRTSGTYEQYF
NA	few	TRBV11-2	TRBJ2-7	TGTGCCAGCAGCTTCCGCGGCGGATCAGCCTACGAGCAGTACTTC	CASSFRGGSAYEQYF
NA	few	TRBV9	TRBJ2-1	TGTGCCAGCAGCGCCCGCAGCGACAATGAGCAGTTCTTC	CASSARSDNEQFF
NA	NA	TRBV5-4	TRBJ1-2	TGTGCCAGCAGCTTAAGACGGACAAGTGGCCGGGTTGACTACACCTTC	CASSLRRTSGRVDYTF
TRBD1	NA	TRBV28	TRBJ1-1	TGTGCCAGCAGTCCAGGGGGCGCGGGCACTGAAGCTTTCTTT	CASSPGGAGTEAFF
NA	NA	TRBV11-2	TRBJ2-3	TGTGCCAGCAGCTTTCCAGGGATTTACAGCACAGATACGCAGTATTTT	CASSFPGIYSTDTQYF
TRBD1	NA	TRBV5-1	TRBJ1-2	TGCGCCAGCCGCCCGGGACAGGGCGTAGGCGGCTACACCTTC	CASRPGQGVGGYTF
TRBD2	NA	TRBV5-4	TRBJ2-2	TGTGCCAGCAGCGCGGGGACTAGCGGGAAAACCGGGGAGCTGTTTTTT	CASSAGTSGKTGELFF